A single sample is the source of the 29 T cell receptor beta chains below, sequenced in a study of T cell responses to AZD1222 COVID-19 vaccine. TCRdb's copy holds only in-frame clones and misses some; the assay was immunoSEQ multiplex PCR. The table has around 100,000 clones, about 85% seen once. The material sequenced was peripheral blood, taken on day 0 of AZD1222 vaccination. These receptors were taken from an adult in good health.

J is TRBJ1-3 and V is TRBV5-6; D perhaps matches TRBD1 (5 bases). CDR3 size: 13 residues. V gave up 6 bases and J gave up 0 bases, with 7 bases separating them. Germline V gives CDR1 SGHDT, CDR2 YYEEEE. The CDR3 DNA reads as TGTGCCAGCACCAGGGACTCTGGAAACACCATATATTTT. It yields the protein CASTRDSGNTIYF.

The CDR3, as DNA: TGTGCCAGCAGTTACACCCCTGGAAACACCATATATTTT. It specifies CASSYTPGNTIYF. The V and J genes are TRBV6-5 and TRBJ1-3, with D unresolved. CDR3 length: 13 residues. Between the trimmed V and J ends, which lost 2 bases and 2 bases, there was a span of 4 bases. The germline gives CDR1 MNHEY, CDR2 SVGAGI.

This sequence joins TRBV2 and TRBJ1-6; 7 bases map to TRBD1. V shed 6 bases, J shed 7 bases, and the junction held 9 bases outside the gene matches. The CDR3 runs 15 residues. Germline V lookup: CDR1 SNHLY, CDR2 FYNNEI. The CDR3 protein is CASSSRGQSNSPLHF. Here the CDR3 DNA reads TGTGCCAGCAGCTCGAGGGGACAGTCGAATTCACCCCTCCACTTT. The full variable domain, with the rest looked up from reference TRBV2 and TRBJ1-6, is EPEVTQTPSHQVTQMGQEVILRCVPISNHLYFYWYRQILGQKVEFLVSFYNNEISEKSEIFDDQFSVERPDGSNFTLKIRSTKLEDSAMYFCASSSRGQSNSPLHFGNGTRLTVT.

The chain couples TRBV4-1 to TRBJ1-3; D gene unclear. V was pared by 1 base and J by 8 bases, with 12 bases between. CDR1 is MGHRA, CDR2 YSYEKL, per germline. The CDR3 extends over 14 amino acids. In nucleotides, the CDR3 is TGCGCCAGCAGCCAAGTTCTCTTGGAGGACACCATATATTTT. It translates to CASSQVLLEDTIYF.

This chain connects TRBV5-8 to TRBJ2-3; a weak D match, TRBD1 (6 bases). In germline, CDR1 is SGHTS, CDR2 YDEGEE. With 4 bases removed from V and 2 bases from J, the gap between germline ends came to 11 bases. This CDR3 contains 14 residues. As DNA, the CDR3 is TGTGCCAGCAGCCCCAGGGGAGTCACAGATACGCAGTATTTT. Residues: CASSPRGVTDTQYF.

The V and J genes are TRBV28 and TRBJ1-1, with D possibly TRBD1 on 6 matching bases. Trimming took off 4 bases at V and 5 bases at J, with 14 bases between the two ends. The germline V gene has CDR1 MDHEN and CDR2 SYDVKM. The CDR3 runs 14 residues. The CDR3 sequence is CASSSSGELTEAFF. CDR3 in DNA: TGTGCCAGCAGTTCCTCAGGGGAGCTGACTGAAGCTTTCTTT. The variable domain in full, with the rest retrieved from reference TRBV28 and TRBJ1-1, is DVKVTQSSRYLVKRTGEKVFLECVQDMDHENMFWYRQDPGLGLRLIYFSYDVKMKEKGDIPEGYSVSREKKERFSLILESASTNQTSMYLCASSSSGELTEAFFGQGTRLTVV.

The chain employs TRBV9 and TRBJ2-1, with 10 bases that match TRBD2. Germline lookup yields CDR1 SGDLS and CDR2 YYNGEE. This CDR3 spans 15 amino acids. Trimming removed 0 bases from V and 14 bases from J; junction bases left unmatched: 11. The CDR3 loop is CASSVASTSGVPEFF. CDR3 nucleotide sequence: TGTGCCAGCAGCGTAGCTAGCACTAGCGGGGTACCAGAGTTCTTC.

The CDR3 nucleotides read TGTGCCAGCAGCCAAGCGACAGCTGGAAACACCATATATTTT. Protein sequence: CASSQATAGNTIYF. The rearrangement links TRBV3-1 (or the pseudogene TRBV3-2) to TRBJ1-3; a possible D gene is TRBD1 (5 bases). V was trimmed by 1 base and J by 2 bases, leaving 6 bases between them. Germline V CDR1 and CDR2: LGHDT, YNNKEL (reference sequence). CDR3 length equals 14 residues.

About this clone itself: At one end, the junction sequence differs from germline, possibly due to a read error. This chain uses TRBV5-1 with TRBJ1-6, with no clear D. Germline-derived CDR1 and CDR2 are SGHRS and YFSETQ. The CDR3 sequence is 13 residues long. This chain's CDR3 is CASSLEEGSPLHF. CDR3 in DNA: TGTGCCAGCAGCTTGGAGGAGGGTTCACCCCTCCACTTT.

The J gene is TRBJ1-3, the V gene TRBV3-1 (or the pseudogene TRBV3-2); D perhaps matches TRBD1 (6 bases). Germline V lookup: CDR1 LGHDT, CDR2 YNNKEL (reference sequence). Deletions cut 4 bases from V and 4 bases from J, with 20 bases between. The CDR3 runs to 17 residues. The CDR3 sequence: CASSLRQAALAGNTIYF. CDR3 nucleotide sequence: TGTGCCAGCAGCCTACGACAGGCTGCCCTCGCGGGAAACACCATATATTTT.

CDR3 loop: CASSPLAAGTYNEQFF. CDR3 DNA sequence: TGTGCCAGCAGTCCCCTGGCGGCGGGAACCTACAATGAGCAGTTCTTC. The rearrangement uses TRBV27 and TRBJ2-1; D perhaps matches TRBD2 (6 bases). Germline CDR1 reads MNHEY; CDR2 reads SMNVEV (reference sequence). Trimming left V 5 bases short and J 2 bases short, with 16 bases between. The CDR3 is 16 residues long.

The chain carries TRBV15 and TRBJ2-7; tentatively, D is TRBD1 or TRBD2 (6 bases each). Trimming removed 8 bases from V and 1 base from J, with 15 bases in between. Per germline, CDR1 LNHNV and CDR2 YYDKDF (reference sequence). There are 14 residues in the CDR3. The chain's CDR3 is CATRDSQGSYEQYF. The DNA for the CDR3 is TGTGCCACCCGGGACTCGCAGGGGTCCTACGAGCAGTACTTC. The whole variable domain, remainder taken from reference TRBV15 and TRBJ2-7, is DAMVIQNPRYQVTQFGKPVTLSCSQTLNHNVMYWYQQKSSQAPKLLFHYYDKDFNNEADTPDNFQSRRPNTSFCFLDIRSPGLGDTAMYLCATRDSQGSYEQYFGPGTRLTVT.

CDR3 sequence reads: CASSLTGRGTQYF. The DNA for the CDR3 is TGCGCCAGCAGCCTGACGGGGAGGGGGACCCAGTACTTC. The chain has TRBV5-1 and TRBJ2-5, with 7 bases that match TRBD2. Germline loops: CDR1 SGHRS, CDR2 YFSETQ. There are 13 residues in the CDR3. V lost 4 bases and J lost 7; bases outside the gene matches: 7.

The CDR3 DNA reads TGCGCCAGCAGCCAACAGGGGGCGCATGGCTACACCTTC. It yields the protein CASSQQGAHGYTF. The chain joins TRBV4-1 to TRBJ1-2, with TRBD1 identical over 8 bases. The CDR3 has 13 residues. CDR1 MGHRA and CDR2 YSYEKL come from the germline V gene. V shed 2 bases, J shed 6 bases, and the junction held 2 bases outside the gene matches.

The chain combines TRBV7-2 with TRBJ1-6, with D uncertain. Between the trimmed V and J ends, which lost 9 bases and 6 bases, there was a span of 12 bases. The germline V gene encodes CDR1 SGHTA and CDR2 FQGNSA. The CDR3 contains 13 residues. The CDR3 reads CASAFLGNSPLHF. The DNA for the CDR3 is TGTGCCAGTGCGTTTCTTGGTAATTCACCCCTCCACTTT.

CDR3 in amino acids: CASSLGGQGSADYEQYF. CDR3 DNA: TGTGCCAGCAGCTTAGGTGGACAGGGTTCGGCCGACTACGAGCAGTACTTC. The chain couples TRBV7-3 to TRBJ2-7, with 8 bases that match TRBD1. The CDR3 length is 17 residues. V lost 2 bases, J lost 3 bases, and 12 bases stayed unmatched. The V gene's germline CDR1 is SGHTA and CDR2 FQGTGA.

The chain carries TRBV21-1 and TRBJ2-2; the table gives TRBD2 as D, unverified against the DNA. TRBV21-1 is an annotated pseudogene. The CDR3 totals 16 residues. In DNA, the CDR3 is TGTGCCAGCACGGGCGGGAGGGCCCCGAACACCGGGGAGCTGTTTTTT. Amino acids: CASTGGRAPNTGELFF.

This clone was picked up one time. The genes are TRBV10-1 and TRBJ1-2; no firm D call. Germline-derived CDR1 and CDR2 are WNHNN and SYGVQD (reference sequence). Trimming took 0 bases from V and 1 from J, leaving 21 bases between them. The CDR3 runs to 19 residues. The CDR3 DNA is TGCGCCAGCAGTGAGTCGACGGCTGGGTGGACCGGCGATAACTATGGCTACACCTTC. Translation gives CASSESTAGWTGDNYGYTF.

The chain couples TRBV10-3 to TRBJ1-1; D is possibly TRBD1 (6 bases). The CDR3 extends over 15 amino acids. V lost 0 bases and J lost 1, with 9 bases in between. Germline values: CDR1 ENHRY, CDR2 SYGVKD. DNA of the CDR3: TGTGCCATCAGTGAGTCCGGGACACCGAACACTGAAGCTTTCTTT. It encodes CAISESGTPNTEAFF.

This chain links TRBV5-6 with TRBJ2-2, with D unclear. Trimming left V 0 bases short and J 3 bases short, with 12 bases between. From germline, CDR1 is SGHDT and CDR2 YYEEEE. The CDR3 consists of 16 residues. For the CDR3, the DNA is TGTGCCAGCAGCTTGGTCTCCCTACGGGACACCGGGGAGCTGTTTTTT. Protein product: CASSLVSLRDTGELFF.

The CDR3 coding sequence is TGTGCCAGCAGACTAGTATCCGGCACTGAAGCTTTCTTT. It specifies CASRLVSGTEAFF. V gene TRBV6-6 combines with J gene TRBJ1-1; unclear D gene. This CDR3 has 13 residues. Trimming took off 6 bases at V and 4 bases at J, with 12 bases between the two ends. Germline CDR1 is MNHNY and CDR2 is SVGAGI (reference sequence).

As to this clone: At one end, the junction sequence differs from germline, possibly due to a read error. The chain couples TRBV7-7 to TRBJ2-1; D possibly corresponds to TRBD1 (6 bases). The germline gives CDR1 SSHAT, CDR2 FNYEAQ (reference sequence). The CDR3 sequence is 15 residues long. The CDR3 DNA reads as TGTGCTAGCAGCTTGGACCCCGGGACAATAGAGGAGCAGTTCTTC. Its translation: CASSLDPGTIEEQFF.

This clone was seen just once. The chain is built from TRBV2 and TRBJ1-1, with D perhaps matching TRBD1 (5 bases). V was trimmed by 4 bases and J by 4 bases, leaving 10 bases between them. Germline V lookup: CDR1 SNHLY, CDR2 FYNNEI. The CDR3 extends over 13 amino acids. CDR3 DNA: TGTGCCAGCAGTGTTCGGGGGGGCACTGAAGCTTTCTTT. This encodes CASSVRGGTEAFF.

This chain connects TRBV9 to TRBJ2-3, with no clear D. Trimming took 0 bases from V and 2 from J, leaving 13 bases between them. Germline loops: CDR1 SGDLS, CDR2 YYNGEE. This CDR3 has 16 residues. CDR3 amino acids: CASSVVVNPDTDTQYF. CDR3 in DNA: TGTGCCAGCAGCGTAGTAGTCAATCCAGACACAGATACGCAGTATTTT.

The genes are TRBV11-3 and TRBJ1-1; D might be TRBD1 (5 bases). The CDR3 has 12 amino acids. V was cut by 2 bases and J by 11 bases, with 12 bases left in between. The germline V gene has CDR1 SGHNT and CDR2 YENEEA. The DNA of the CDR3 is TGTGCCAGCAGCTTATCGAGCGGGGGGGCTTTCTTT. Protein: CASSLSSGGAFF.

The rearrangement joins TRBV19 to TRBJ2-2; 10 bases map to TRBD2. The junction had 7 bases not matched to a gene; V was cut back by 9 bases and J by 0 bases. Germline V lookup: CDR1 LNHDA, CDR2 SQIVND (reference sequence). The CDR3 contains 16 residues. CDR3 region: CASSAGLAANTGELFF. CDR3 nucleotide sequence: TGTGCCAGCAGCGCAGGACTAGCGGCGAACACCGGGGAGCTGTTTTTT.

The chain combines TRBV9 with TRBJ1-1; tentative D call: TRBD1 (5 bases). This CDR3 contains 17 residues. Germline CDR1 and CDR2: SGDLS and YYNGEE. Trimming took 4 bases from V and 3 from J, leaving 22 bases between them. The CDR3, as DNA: TGTGCCAGCAGCTCATGGGGCCAGGGAAGTTCTGACACTGAAGCTTTCTTT. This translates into CASSSWGQGSSDTEAFF.

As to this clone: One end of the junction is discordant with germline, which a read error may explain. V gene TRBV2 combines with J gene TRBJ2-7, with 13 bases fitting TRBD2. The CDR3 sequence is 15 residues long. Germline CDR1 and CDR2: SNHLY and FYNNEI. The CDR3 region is CASSEGLAGAYEQYF. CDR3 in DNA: TGTGCCAGCAGCGAAGGACTAGCGGGGGCCTACGAGCAGTACTTC. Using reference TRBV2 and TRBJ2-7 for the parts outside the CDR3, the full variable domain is EPEVTQTPSHQVTQMGQEVILRCVPISNHLYFYWYRQILGQKVEFLVSFYNNEISEKSEIFDDQFSVERPDGSNFTLKIRSTKLEDSAMYFCASSEGLAGAYEQYFGPGTRLTVT.

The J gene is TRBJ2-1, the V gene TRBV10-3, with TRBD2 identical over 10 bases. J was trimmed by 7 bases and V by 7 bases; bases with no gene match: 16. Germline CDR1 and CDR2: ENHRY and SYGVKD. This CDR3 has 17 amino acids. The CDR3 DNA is TGTGCCATCATGAGGGGTAGCGGGGGGCCAAGGGGGAATGAGCAGTTCTTC. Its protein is CAIMRGSGGPRGNEQFF.